This T cell receptor beta chain comes out of a study of cytomegalovirus exposure and HLA in healthy donors. Whole-study results and caveats: Most of the TCR beta V segments (in an earlier analysis) were productive either about 87% or about 30% of the time.

Trimming shortened V by 7 bases and J by 8 bases, and 23 bases separated the two germline ends. CDR1 is ENHRY, CDR2 SYGVKD, per germline. There are 15 residues in the CDR3. The study ran its PCR with 60 Vbeta and 13 Jbeta primers. The data were produced by immunoSEQ multiplex PCR, yet TCRdb's version contains in-frame clones alone and is incomplete. This sample yields some 160,000 clones, of which about 70% are seen a single time; about 4.5% belongs to the top ten. In this sample, this clone turned up a few times. Antigen unknown. The TCR comes from a man in his fifties or sixties in good health and CMV-seronegative. Sequencing was done on a sample of PBMCs. The gene calls are TRBV10-3 and TRBJ1-2; the D gene is possibly TRBD1 (6 bases). CDR3 sequence reads: CAITLTPGTPGGYTF. The CDR3 DNA reads as TGTGCCATCACACTCACCCCCGGGACACCGGGCGGCTACACCTTC.